Listed here are 12 T cell receptor beta chains from one sample, sequenced in a study of T cell responses to AZD1222 COVID-19 vaccine. Some clones are missing from TCRdb's copy, which holds only in-frame ones; the method was immunoSEQ multiplex PCR. Of 130,000 to 150,000 clones in the sample, approximately 90% are singletons; the top ten hold about 1.9%. The sequences come from peripheral blood, collected 28 days after the second AZD1222 dose. The source is an adult who received the AZD1222 COVID-19 vaccine.

The chain links TRBV5-1 to TRBJ2-1; 7 bases are shared with TRBD1. V was clipped by 2 bases and J by 0 bases; unmatched bases: 5. This CDR3 has 16 amino acids. Germline loops: CDR1 SGHRS, CDR2 YFSETQ. The CDR3 nucleotides read TGCGCCAGCAGCTTTGAGGGGGCGAGCTCCTACAATGAGCAGTTCTTC. Translation gives CASSFEGASSYNEQFF. The full variable domain, rest sourced from reference TRBV5-1 and TRBJ2-1, is KAGVTQTPRYLIKTRGQQVTLSCSPISGHRSVSWYQQTPGQGLQFLFEYFSETQRNKGNFPGRFSGRQFSNSRSEMNVSTLELGDSALYLCASSFEGASSYNEQFFGPGTRLTVL.

This chain joins TRBV5-1 and TRBJ2-3; 7 bases line up with TRBD2. The germline gives CDR1 SGHRS, CDR2 YFSETQ. V shed 4 bases and J 2 bases; nucleotides not matched to a gene: 7. This CDR3 contains 15 residues. This CDR3 reads CASSGGRAYTDTQYF. DNA for the CDR3: TGCGCCAGCAGCGGGGGGAGGGCGTACACAGATACGCAGTATTTT.

V gene TRBV6-4 combines with J gene TRBJ2-2; D not certain. The CDR3 extends over 14 amino acids. Trimming shortened V by 0 bases and J by 3 bases, and 5 bases separated the two germline ends. From germline, CDR1 is MRHNA and CDR2 SNTAGT. The CDR3, as DNA: TGTGCCAGCAGTGACTCCGCCTACACCGGGGAGCTGTTTTTT. Protein product: CASSDSAYTGELFF.

V gene TRBV19 combines with J gene TRBJ2-7; 8 bases fit TRBD1. The V gene's germline CDR1 is LNHDA and CDR2 SQIVND (reference sequence). The CDR3 is 14 amino acids. Unmatched junction bases numbered 5, after V lost 6 bases and J lost 1 base. The CDR3 is CASSDRGFSYEQYF. As DNA, the CDR3 is TGTGCCAGTAGCGACAGGGGATTTTCCTACGAGCAGTACTTC.

The J gene is TRBJ1-1, the V gene TRBV3-1 (or the pseudogene TRBV3-2); 8 bases are shared with TRBD1. Germline lookup yields CDR1 LGHDT and CDR2 YNNKEL (reference sequence). The CDR3 consists of 14 residues. The ends lost 3 bases at V and 4 bases at J; junction bases unmatched: 4. The CDR3 DNA follows: TGTGCCAGCAGCCACACAGGGGGTTTCACTGAAGCTTTCTTT. This gives the protein CASSHTGGFTEAFF.

The chain combines TRBV9 with TRBJ1-4, with D possibly being TRBD1 (6 bases). CDR1 is SGDLS and CDR2 is YYNGEE in the germline V gene. The ends were cut back, 4 bases at V and 7 bases at J, with 17 bases in the middle. CDR3 size: 15 residues. CDR3 protein: CASSTLGGLGEKLFF. The CDR3 DNA reads as TGTGCCAGCAGCACACTTGGGGGGCTCGGTGAAAAACTGTTTTTT.

Here the CDR3 reads CASSTPTPGPQYF. The CDR3 bases are TGTGCCAGCAGCACTCCCACCCCAGGGCCTCAATACTTC. The gene calls are TRBV7-9 and TRBJ2-7; a weak D match, TRBD1 (5 bases). The ends were cut back, 5 bases at V and 13 bases at J, with 21 bases in the middle. This CDR3 is 13 amino acids long. Per the germline V gene, CDR1 is SEHNR and CDR2 is FQNEAQ (reference sequence). The entire variable domain, with the rest obtained from reference TRBV7-9 and TRBJ2-7, is as follows: DTGVSQNPRHKITKRGQNVTFRCDPISEHNRLYWYRQTLGQGPEFLTYFQNEAQLEKSRLLSDRFSAERPKGSFSTLEIQRTEQGDSAMYLCASSTPTPGPQYFGPGTRLTVT.

The rearrangement uses TRBV6-6 and TRBJ1-2, with D possibly matching TRBD1 (5 bases). The CDR3 runs to 15 residues. The germline gives CDR1 MNHNY, CDR2 SVGAGI (reference sequence). V was pared by 7 bases and J by 2 bases, with 17 bases between. CDR3 in amino acids: CASTHREAGNYGYTF. CDR3 DNA sequence: TGTGCCAGCACCCATCGAGAGGCAGGGAACTATGGCTACACCTTC.

V usage is TRBV30 and J usage is TRBJ1-5; unclear D gene. The length of the CDR3 is 13 residues. From germline, CDR1 is GTSNPN and CDR2 SVGIG (reference sequence). The germline V and J ends were trimmed by 2 bases and 6 bases, with 11 bases remaining between them. DNA of the CDR3: TGTGCCTGGAGTCGAGGGAGCGGTCAGCCCCAGCATTTT. It yields the protein CAWSRGSGQPQHF. Full variable domain (missing parts from reference TRBV30 and TRBJ1-5): SQTIHQWPATLVQPVGSPLSLECTVEGTSNPNLYWYRQAAGRGLQLLFYSVGIGQISSEVPQNLSASRPQDRQFILSSKKLLLSDSGFYLCAWSRGSGQPQHFGDGTRLSIL.

V and J are TRBV9 and TRBJ1-5, with unresolved D. Looked up from germline, CDR1 is SGDLS and CDR2 is YYNGEE. Trimming took 0 bases from V and 6 from J, leaving 7 bases between them. The CDR3 covers 13 residues. The CDR3 bases are TGTGCCAGCAGCGTAGTTCCGGGTCAGCCCCAGCATTTT. It yields the protein CASSVVPGQPQHF.

The J gene is TRBJ1-2, the V gene TRBV2; TRBD1 might be the D (5 bases). The germline V gene encodes CDR1 SNHLY and CDR2 FYNNEI. The CDR3 runs to 16 residues. V was cut by 8 bases and J by 2 bases, with 21 bases left in between. The CDR3, as DNA: TGTGCCAGCCTTGTGGCCCGGGACGGCTCAAACTATGGCTACACCTTC. This translates into CASLVARDGSNYGYTF.

The chain has TRBV19 and TRBJ1-5; 7 nucleotides align to TRBD1. Trimming removed 6 bases from V and 1 base from J; junction bases left unmatched: 3. The CDR3 has 14 residues. The V gene's germline CDR1 is LNHDA and CDR2 SQIVND (reference sequence). The CDR3 loop reads CASRTRGSNQPQHF. For the CDR3, the DNA is TGTGCCAGTAGGACCAGGGGGAGCAATCAGCCCCAGCATTTT.